This note documents a single TCR beta chain sequence. What it recognizes is unknown. All of the isolated RNA was reverse transcribed, so expressed TCRB transcripts were sequenced. Produced via immunoSEQ multiplex PCR; TCRdb's table is partial and in-frame only. The sample has around 160,000 clones, under 60% seen once. Trimming stripped 1 base from V and 8 bases from J, with 12 bases between. This CDR3 is 13 amino acids long. Germline V CDR1 and CDR2: SGDLS, YYNGEE. The sample is drawn from a study of beta chain features in type 1 diabetes. Overall study results and limits: Insertions at VDJ junctions were less frequent in type 1 diabetes patients. These patients also deleted more nucleotides at the same junctions.

The TCR sequence derives from a man between 18 and 29 years old in good health. Sequencing was done on a sample of Tregs from blood. The V gene is TRBV9, the J gene TRBJ1-2; no clear D gene. The CDR3 DNA reads as TGTGCCAGCAGCGTACTTGGTATTGGCGGCTACACCTTC. Residues: CASSVLGIGGYTF.